Listed below are T cell receptor beta chains from one sample, sequenced in a study of identical twins. Each CDR3 protein gets one entry after TCRdb re-called the 5' RACE reads with MiXCR. This table has around 570,000 distinct CDR3 sequences, approximately 9.6% appearing once. The sample was also linked to a second study, of yellow fever vaccine responses in identical twins.

Sequencing used PBMCs. The source of these receptors is a woman aged 18 to 35 in good health. CDR3s include the opening cysteine and the closing phenylalanine or tryptophan. Fields, in order: D gene, V gene, J gene, clone size, CDR3 protein, CDR3 DNA. D genes are given only for firm matches. The listing skips clone size in some rows; elsewhere it reads once, few, many or a size class.

d_gene: .; v_gene: TRBV6-5; j_gene: TRBJ2-7; abundance: many; CDR3aa: CASSYDGGASLYEQYF; CDR3nt: TGTGCCAGCAGTTATGATGGCGGGGCCTCCCTCTACGAGCAGTACTTC
d_gene: .; v_gene: TRBV6-4; j_gene: TRBJ2-1; abundance: many; CDR3aa: CASSDTDRDEQFF; CDR3nt: TGTGCCAGCAGTGACACCGATAGGGATGAGCAGTTCTTC
d_gene: .; v_gene: TRBV9; j_gene: TRBJ2-1; abundance: few; CDR3aa: CASSVGAHFWEQFF; CDR3nt: TGTGCCAGCAGCGTAGGGGCCCACTTCTGGGAGCAGTTCTTC
d_gene: .; v_gene: TRBV20-1; j_gene: TRBJ2-2; abundance: few; CDR3aa: CSAREYGNTGELFF; CDR3nt: TGCAGTGCTAGAGAATATGGGAACACCGGGGAGCTGTTTTTT
d_gene: TRBD1; v_gene: TRBV7-7; j_gene: TRBJ2-2; abundance: .; CDR3aa: CASSPSTGATGELFF; CDR3nt: TGTGCTAGCAGCCCATCTACAGGGGCCACCGGGGAGCTGTTTTTT
d_gene: TRBD1; v_gene: TRBV6-1; j_gene: TRBJ1-1; abundance: .; CDR3aa: CASSRQGTMNTEAFF; CDR3nt: TGTGCCAGCAGCCGACAGGGGACGATGAACACTGAAGCTTTCTTT
d_gene: .; v_gene: TRBV20-1; j_gene: TRBJ2-3; abundance: .; CDR3aa: CSARLAADTQYF; CDR3nt: TGCAGTGCTCGTTTGGCGGCGGATACGCAGTATTTT
d_gene: .; v_gene: TRBV6-2/TRBV6-3; j_gene: TRBJ2-7; abundance: few; CDR3aa: CASSYGRVRGEQYF; CDR3nt: TGTGCCAGCAGTTACGGCAGGGTTCGGGGCGAGCAGTACTTC
d_gene: .; v_gene: TRBV6-6; j_gene: TRBJ2-1; abundance: many; CDR3aa: CASSYVLGSEQFF; CDR3nt: TGTGCCAGCAGTTACGTTCTCGGGAGTGAGCAGTTCTTC
d_gene: .; v_gene: TRBV6-5; j_gene: TRBJ2-5; abundance: .; CDR3aa: CASSYREPRWETQYF; CDR3nt: TGTGCCAGCAGTTATCGGGAGCCGCGATGGGAGACCCAGTACTTC
d_gene: TRBD1; v_gene: TRBV5-1; j_gene: TRBJ2-2; abundance: many; CDR3aa: CASSLIPGGITGELFF; CDR3nt: TGCGCCAGCAGCTTGATTCCAGGGGGCATCACCGGGGAGCTGTTTTTT
d_gene: TRBD1; v_gene: TRBV29-1; j_gene: TRBJ2-5; abundance: .; CDR3aa: CSVAAPGQGGETQYF; CDR3nt: TGCAGCGTTGCGGCCCCGGGACAGGGGGGGGAGACCCAGTACTTC
d_gene: .; v_gene: TRBV10-3; j_gene: TRBJ2-6; abundance: .; CDR3aa: CAISEITSGANVLTF; CDR3nt: TGTGCCATCAGTGAGATCACCTCTGGGGCCAACGTCCTGACTTTC
d_gene: TRBD1; v_gene: TRBV6-2/TRBV6-3; j_gene: TRBJ2-5; abundance: .; CDR3aa: CASRATRQGAETQYF; CDR3nt: TGTGCCAGCAGAGCGACCCGACAGGGGGCAGAGACCCAGTACTTC
d_gene: TRBD2; v_gene: TRBV6-2/TRBV6-3; j_gene: TRBJ2-1; abundance: .; CDR3aa: CASSASGEYNEQFF; CDR3nt: TGTGCCAGCAGTGCTAGCGGGGAATACAATGAGCAGTTCTTC
d_gene: TRBD2; v_gene: TRBV5-1; j_gene: TRBJ2-1; abundance: many; CDR3aa: CASSALAGQNNEQFF; CDR3nt: TGCGCCAGCAGCGCCCTAGCGGGGCAGAACAATGAGCAGTTCTTC
d_gene: TRBD2; v_gene: TRBV6-2/TRBV6-3; j_gene: TRBJ2-7; abundance: .; CDR3aa: CASSYRRTSGYEQYF; CDR3nt: TGTGCCAGCAGTTACAGGCGGACTAGCGGCTACGAGCAGTACTTC
d_gene: .; v_gene: TRBV6-1; j_gene: TRBJ2-2; abundance: few; CDR3aa: CASGSYRNTGELFF; CDR3nt: TGTGCCAGCGGATCTTACAGGAACACCGGGGAGCTGTTTTTT
d_gene: .; v_gene: TRBV7-2; j_gene: TRBJ2-7; abundance: .; CDR3aa: CASSSGKGGGYEQYF; CDR3nt: TGTGCCAGCAGCTCCGGGAAGGGGGGGGGCTACGAGCAGTACTTC
d_gene: .; v_gene: TRBV7-9; j_gene: TRBJ1-1; abundance: .; CDR3aa: CASSFTQVGTEAFF; CDR3nt: TGTGCCAGCAGCTTTACCCAGGTCGGCACTGAAGCTTTCTTT
d_gene: TRBD1; v_gene: TRBV6-1; j_gene: TRBJ1-1; abundance: few; CDR3aa: CASTAWEGATEAFF; CDR3nt: TGTGCCAGCACCGCCTGGGAGGGGGCGACTGAAGCTTTCTTT
d_gene: .; v_gene: TRBV27; j_gene: TRBJ2-7; abundance: few; CDR3aa: CASSVDSRVTYEQYF; CDR3nt: TGTGCCAGCAGCGTCGACAGCAGGGTCACCTACGAGCAGTACTTC
d_gene: .; v_gene: TRBV7-2; j_gene: TRBJ2-1; abundance: many; CDR3aa: CASSLAGGHEQFF; CDR3nt: TGTGCCAGCAGCTTAGCGGGGGGGCATGAGCAGTTCTTC
d_gene: TRBD2; v_gene: TRBV29-1; j_gene: TRBJ2-1; abundance: .; CDR3aa: CSVVSGTDIEQFF; CDR3nt: TGCAGCGTTGTAAGCGGGACTGACATTGAGCAGTTCTTC
d_gene: TRBD2; v_gene: TRBV5-1; j_gene: TRBJ2-2; abundance: .; CDR3aa: CASSLSLAGGHVAGELFF; CDR3nt: TGCGCCAGCAGCTTGAGCCTAGCGGGGGGGCATGTCGCCGGGGAGCTGTTTTTT
d_gene: TRBD1; v_gene: TRBV11-1; j_gene: TRBJ1-1; abundance: few; CDR3aa: CASSTWDRLNTEAFF; CDR3nt: TGTGCCAGCAGCACTTGGGACAGGTTGAACACTGAAGCTTTCTTT
d_gene: TRBD2; v_gene: TRBV12-3/TRBV12-4; j_gene: TRBJ2-3; abundance: many; CDR3aa: CASSMTSGGAPYTDTQYF; CDR3nt: TGTGCCAGCAGTATGACTAGCGGGGGGGCTCCCTACACAGATACGCAGTATTTT
d_gene: .; v_gene: TRBV7-2; j_gene: TRBJ2-3; abundance: few; CDR3aa: CASSLSWPPTDTQYF; CDR3nt: TGTGCCAGCAGCCTCAGCTGGCCCCCCACAGATACGCAGTATTTT
d_gene: TRBD2; v_gene: TRBV5-1; j_gene: TRBJ2-7; abundance: many; CDR3aa: CASRLGTSGIGEQYF; CDR3nt: TGCGCCAGCAGACTTGGGACTAGCGGGATCGGCGAGCAGTACTTC
d_gene: .; v_gene: TRBV12-3/TRBV12-4; j_gene: TRBJ2-7; abundance: few; CDR3aa: CASSFRSGGSSYEQYF; CDR3nt: TGTGCCAGCAGTTTCCGGTCCGGGGGTAGCTCCTACGAGCAGTACTTC
d_gene: .; v_gene: TRBV12-3/TRBV12-4; j_gene: TRBJ2-7; abundance: .; CDR3aa: CASSLREAYEQYF; CDR3nt: TGTGCCAGCAGTTTAAGGGAAGCCTACGAGCAGTACTTC
d_gene: .; v_gene: TRBV27; j_gene: TRBJ2-3; abundance: .; CDR3aa: CASSLSLIDTQYF; CDR3nt: TGTGCCAGCAGTTTATCGCTTATAGATACGCAGTATTTT
d_gene: TRBD2; v_gene: TRBV20-1; j_gene: TRBJ2-3; abundance: .; CDR3aa: CCAHGTSGSTDTQYF; CDR3nt: TGCTGTGCTCACGGGACTAGCGGGAGCACAGATACGCAGTATTTT
d_gene: .; v_gene: TRBV4-3; j_gene: TRBJ2-7; abundance: .; CDR3aa: CASSQGVGEDYEQYF; CDR3nt: TGCGCCAGCAGCCAGGGAGTTGGTGAAGACTACGAGCAGTACTTC
d_gene: .; v_gene: TRBV20-1; j_gene: TRBJ2-7; abundance: many; CDR3aa: CSARESSYEQYF; CDR3nt: TGCAGTGCTAGAGAAAGCTCCTACGAGCAGTACTTC
d_gene: .; v_gene: TRBV29-1; j_gene: TRBJ2-7; abundance: few; CDR3aa: CSVRTDAYEQYF; CDR3nt: TGCAGCGTTCGGACAGATGCTTACGAGCAGTACTTC
d_gene: .; v_gene: TRBV28; j_gene: TRBJ2-3; abundance: many; CDR3aa: CANSPRGNLPDTQYF; CDR3nt: TGTGCCAACTCCCCCCGGGGCAACCTACCAGATACGCAGTATTTT
d_gene: TRBD1; v_gene: TRBV15; j_gene: TRBJ2-7; abundance: many; CDR3aa: CATSRRTGLPYEQYF; CDR3nt: TGTGCCACCAGCAGGAGGACAGGGCTCCCCTACGAGCAGTACTTC